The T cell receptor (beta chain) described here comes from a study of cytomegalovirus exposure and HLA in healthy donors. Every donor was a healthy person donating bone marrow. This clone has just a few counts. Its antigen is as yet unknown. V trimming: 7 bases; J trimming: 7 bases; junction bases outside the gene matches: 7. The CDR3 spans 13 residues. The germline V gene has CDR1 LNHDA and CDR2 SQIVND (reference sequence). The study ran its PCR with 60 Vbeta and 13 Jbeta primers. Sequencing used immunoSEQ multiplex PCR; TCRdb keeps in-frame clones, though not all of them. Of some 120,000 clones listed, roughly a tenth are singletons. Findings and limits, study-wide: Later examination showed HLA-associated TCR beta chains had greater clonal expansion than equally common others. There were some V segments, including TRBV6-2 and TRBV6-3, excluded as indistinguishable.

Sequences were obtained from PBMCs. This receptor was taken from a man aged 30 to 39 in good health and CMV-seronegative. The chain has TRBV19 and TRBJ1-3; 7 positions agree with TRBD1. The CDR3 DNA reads TGTGCCAGTAATAGACAGGGCTGGAACACCATATATTTT. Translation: CASNRQGWNTIYF.